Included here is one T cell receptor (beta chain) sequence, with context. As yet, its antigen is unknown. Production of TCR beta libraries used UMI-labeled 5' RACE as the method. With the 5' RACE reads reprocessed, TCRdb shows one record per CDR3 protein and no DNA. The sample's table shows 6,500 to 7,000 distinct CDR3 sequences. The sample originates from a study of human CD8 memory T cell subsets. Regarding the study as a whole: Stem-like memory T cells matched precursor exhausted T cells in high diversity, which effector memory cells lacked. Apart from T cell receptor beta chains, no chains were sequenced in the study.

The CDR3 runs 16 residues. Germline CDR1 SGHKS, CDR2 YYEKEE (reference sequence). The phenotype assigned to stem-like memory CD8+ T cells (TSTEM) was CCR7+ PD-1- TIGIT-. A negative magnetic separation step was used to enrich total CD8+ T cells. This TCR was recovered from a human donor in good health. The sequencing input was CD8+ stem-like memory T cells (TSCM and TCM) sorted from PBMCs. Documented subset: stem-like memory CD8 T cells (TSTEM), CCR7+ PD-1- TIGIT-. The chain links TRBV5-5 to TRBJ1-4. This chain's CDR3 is CASSLAGSSTNEKLFF.